This T cell receptor beta chain was obtained from a study of beta chain features in type 1 diabetes. To note about this clone: Its antigen is undetermined.

Overall study results and limits: Type 1 diabetes patients had TCRB CDR3s that were shorter (moderately but significantly so) in all four CD4+ subsets.

Germline V gene lookup returns CDR1 SGHVS and CDR2 FQNEAQ. This CDR3 spans 16 amino acids. Trimming at V came to 5 bases and at J to 0 bases, leaving 7 bases not matched to a gene. Of the isolated RNA, all was reverse transcribed, and so the sequenced material was expressed TCRB transcripts. The method was immunoSEQ multiplex PCR; TCRdb's version includes in-frame clones alone and lacks a portion of them. The top ten hold around 0.029% of the sample, which has around 250,000 clones, roughly 21% seen once. Sequencing was performed on naive CD4+ T cells from blood. V and J are TRBV7-8 and TRBJ1-5; 7 bases agree with TRBD1. The sequence derives from a woman between 40 and 55 years old with type 1 diabetes. CDR3 sequence reads: CASSPKGALSNQPQHF. CDR3 sequence (DNA): TGTGCCAGCAGCCCAAAGGGGGCCCTTAGCAATCAGCCCCAGCATTTT.